The 20 T cell receptor beta chains below were found in one sample sequenced in a study of blood T cell repertoires in COVID-19 (dated by TCRdb to about 2020). Libraries were prepared through the immunoSEQ multiplex PCR assay. TCRdb mirrors the immuneACCESS table, restricted to in-frame sequences. Some clones are absent from its copies; in checked studies, under half trace to an unresolved V gene, and the reason for the others is unknown. This sample is represented by fewer than 55,000 clones; 81% of them were singletons. Together, the top ten hold about a fifth of the sample. Sequenced material: peripheral blood. Every receptor here comes from an elderly woman with COVID-19, enrolled during active disease.

The V call is TRBV28, the J call TRBJ1-4, with 9 bases matching TRBD1. In germline, CDR1 is MDHEN, CDR2 SYDVKM. The V gene end was trimmed by 6 bases and the J gene end by 3 bases; junction bases not matched to a gene: 5. This CDR3 has 15 amino acids. The CDR3 here is CASSRRQGANEKLFF. The CDR3 coding sequence is TGTGCCAGCAGCCGAAGACAGGGGGCTAATGAAAAACTGTTTTTT.

The rearrangement joins TRBV9 to TRBJ1-6; possibly TRBD1 for D (6 bases). This CDR3 has 15 residues. The V end was cut by 4 bases, the J end by 7 bases, with 15 bases between. Germline values: CDR1 SGDLS, CDR2 YYNGEE. The CDR3: CASSTSPGVNSPLHF. As DNA, the CDR3 is TGTGCCAGCAGCACGAGCCCAGGGGTGAATTCACCCCTCCACTTT.

This chain uses TRBV7-6 with TRBJ2-7; D call uncertain. The CDR3 runs 13 residues. V was cut by 5 bases and J by 3 bases, with 11 bases left in between. Germline loops: CDR1 SGHVS, CDR2 FNYEAQ. The CDR3 DNA reads as TGTGCCAGCAGCGACTCCCTTGGCTACGAGCAGTACTTC. Protein: CASSDSLGYEQYF.

The DNA for the CDR3 is TGTGCCAGCAGCCCACACAGGGATTCCTACCAAGAGACCCAGTACTTC. Encoded protein: CASSPHRDSYQETQYF. The chain combines TRBV7-9 with TRBJ2-5, with D tentatively TRBD1 (6 bases). Germline values: CDR1 SEHNR, CDR2 FQNEAQ (reference sequence). The CDR3 is 16 amino acids. The V and J ends lost 5 bases and 0 bases respectively, with 16 bases between them.

The chain links TRBV6-2 or TRBV6-3 to TRBJ2-1; 8 positions match TRBD2. The V segment lost 3 bases and the J segment 6 bases; nucleotides outside the gene matches: 7. CDR3 size: 15 residues. CDR1 and CDR2 from the germline V gene are MNHEY and SVGEGT. The CDR3 DNA sequence: TGTGCCAGCAGTTATCTCAGCGGGAGTTTCAATGAGCAGTTCTTC. Translation: CASSYLSGSFNEQFF.

The chain links TRBV28 to TRBJ1-5, with 7 bases identical to TRBD1. J gave up 3 bases and V 2 bases, and 7 bases lay outside the gene matches. The CDR3 has 16 residues. Germline V gene lookup returns CDR1 MDHEN and CDR2 SYDVKM. The CDR3 bases are TGTGCCAGCAGTTTAAAGAGACAGGGTCTCAATCAGCCCCAGCATTTT. It translates to CASSLKRQGLNQPQHF.

The rearrangement uses TRBV18 and TRBJ2-6; 7 nucleotides agree with TRBD2. The J segment lost 1 base and the V segment lost 5 bases, leaving 5 bases of the junction unmatched. This CDR3 region has 16 residues. Germline V gives CDR1 KGHSH, CDR2 LQKENI. The CDR3 DNA follows: TGTGCCAGCTCATCTGGGGGGGGTTCTGGGGCCAACGTCCTGACTTTC. This sequence encodes CASSSGGGSGANVLTF.

The chain recombines TRBV24-1 with TRBJ2-2; 8 bases match TRBD1. CDR3 length: 16 amino acids. J was trimmed by 7 bases and V by 3 bases; bases with no gene match: 9. The V gene's germline CDR1 is KGHDR and CDR2 SFDVKD. CDR3 residues: CATSDPSRGRHGELFF. The CDR3 DNA reads as TGTGCCACCAGTGATCCGTCCAGGGGGCGGCACGGGGAGCTGTTTTTT.

The CDR3 spells CASRDSSSYNSPLHF. CDR3 bases: TGTGCCAGCAGGGACAGTAGCTCCTATAATTCACCCCTCCACTTT. V usage is TRBV6-5 and J usage is TRBJ1-6; maybe TRBD1 (6 bases). Germline V lookup: CDR1 MNHEY, CDR2 SVGAGI. The CDR3 is 15 residues long. V lost 6 bases and J 0 bases, leaving 9 bases between the germline ends.

V is TRBV7-6 and J is TRBJ2-1, with a tentative D call TRBD1 (6 bases). CDR1 and CDR2 (germline): SGHVS, FNYEAQ. V shed 4 bases and J shed 3 bases, with 13 bases lying between them. This CDR3 region has 15 residues. DNA for the CDR3: TGTGCCAGCAGCTCATGGACAGCCTACTACAATGAGCAGTTCTTC. Protein sequence: CASSSWTAYYNEQFF.

This chain connects TRBV19 to TRBJ2-3, with a possible D match to TRBD1 (5 bases). Between the trimmed V and J ends, which lost 5 bases and 4 bases, there was a span of 13 bases. Germline V gene lookup returns CDR1 LNHDA and CDR2 SQIVND (reference sequence). CDR3 size: 14 residues. The CDR3 loop reads CASSPAQGSDTQYF. The CDR3 coding sequence is TGTGCCAGTAGTCCTGCGCAGGGTTCAGATACGCAGTATTTT.

This clone was found a few times. CDR3 nucleotides: TGTGCCAGCAGCCAAGATGGGGGGTCGAACACCGGGGAGCTGTTTTTT. This codes for CASSQDGGSNTGELFF. The chain joins TRBV4-2 to TRBJ2-2; the D gene is possibly TRBD2 (6 bases). This CDR3 is built from 16 residues. The V gene's germline CDR1 is LGHNA and CDR2 YNFKEQ. The V and J ends lost 0 bases and 0 bases respectively, with 8 bases between them.

In this sample, this clone turned up a few times. The chain recombines TRBV4-1 with TRBJ2-3; 9 bases are shared with TRBD2. J was trimmed by 5 bases and V by 3 bases; bases with no gene match: 12. This CDR3 is built from 17 residues. The germline gives CDR1 MGHRA, CDR2 YSYEKL. The DNA of the CDR3 is TGCGCCAGCAGCCACCCCCGGGGTAGCGGGAGATTAGATACGCAGTATTTT. It specifies CASSHPRGSGRLDTQYF.

The chain uses TRBV4-1 and TRBJ2-1, with 7 bases that match TRBD1. The CDR3 runs 13 residues. Trimming removed 4 bases from V and 8 bases from J; junction bases left unmatched: 5. Germline assignment: CDR1 MGHRA and CDR2 YSYEKL. Here the CDR3 reads CASSPYRGYEQFF. CDR3 coding DNA: TGCGCCAGCAGCCCCTACAGGGGATATGAGCAGTTCTTC.

This chain links TRBV30 with TRBJ2-7; possible D gene TRBD1, 6 bases. The CDR3 totals 12 residues. V lost 2 bases and J 6 bases, leaving 11 bases between the germline ends. The germline CDR1 and CDR2 sequences are GTSNPN and SVGIG (reference sequence). DNA of the CDR3: TGTGCCTGGAGTCACAGGGAGATCGAGCAGTACTTC. Its translation: CAWSHREIEQYF.

J is TRBJ2-3 and V is TRBV6-6, with 8 bases lining up with TRBD2. The CDR3 is made up of 15 amino acids. V lost 7 bases and J lost 3; bases outside the gene matches: 9. Germline V CDR1 and CDR2: MNHNY, SVGAGI (reference sequence). CDR3 region: CASTRSAGVTDTQYF. CDR3 coding DNA: TGTGCCAGCACCCGATCAGCGGGAGTGACAGATACGCAGTATTTT.

A single count supports this clone. CDR3 nucleotide sequence: TGTGCCAGCAGCACCCGGGACAGGGGGAAGTACTATGGCTACACCTTC. Protein product: CASSTRDRGKYYGYTF. This sequence joins TRBV7-9 and TRBJ1-2; 11 nucleotides agree with TRBD1. Germline assignment: CDR1 SEHNR and CDR2 FQNEAQ (reference sequence). This CDR3 spans 16 amino acids. The J segment lost 3 bases and the V segment lost 5 bases, leaving 8 bases of the junction unmatched.

The J gene is TRBJ1-1, the V gene TRBV12-3 or TRBV12-4; 9 bases align to TRBD1. This CDR3 comprises 13 residues. The ends lost 2 bases at V and 7 bases at J; junction bases unmatched: 2. In nucleotides, the CDR3 is TGTGCCAGCAGTTTACGGGGACAGGGTGAAGCTTTCTTT. Translation: CASSLRGQGEAFF.

The chain recombines TRBV6-5 with TRBJ2-3, with 9 bases aligning to TRBD2. The CDR3 covers 15 residues. V lost 7 bases to trimming and J lost 2 bases; unmatched junction nucleotides: 7. In germline, CDR1 is MNHEY, CDR2 SVGAGI. The CDR3 is CASKEIAGATDTQYF. DNA for the CDR3: TGTGCCAGCAAAGAAATAGCGGGGGCCACAGATACGCAGTATTTT.

The V gene is TRBV14, the J gene TRBJ1-2; 9 bases agree with TRBD1. Trimming removed 8 bases from V and 5 bases from J; junction bases left unmatched: 0. The germline CDR1 and CDR2 sequences are SGHDN and FVKESK. CDR3 length equals 11 residues. Here the CDR3 reads CASGTGYGYTF. CDR3 nucleotide sequence: TGTGCCAGCGGGACAGGGTATGGCTACACCTTC.